This TCR beta chain stems from a study of Ad26.COV2.S vaccination and SARS-CoV-2 variants. Study details: Donor had been placed in the Ad26.COV2.S arm of the COV1001 trial.

Regarding treatment: about 20 received Ad26.COV2.S at low or high dose, single or two shots; about 5 received placebo; per-sample allocation not given. Sample collection was performed on day 63 after the first vaccine or placebo injection. Clones were read by immunoSEQ multiplex PCR, and TCRdb kept only the in-frame ones, dropping some. This sample carries roughly 240,000 clones, approximately 87% of them seen once, and the ten largest clones take about 10%. Germline trimming cut 0 bases from V and 4 bases from J; bases unmatched to any gene: 5. The CDR3 covers 16 residues. Germline V gene sequence: CDR1 SGHTA, CDR2 FQGNSA.

This specimen consisted of peripheral blood, obtained in a trial of Ad26.COV2.S vaccine versus placebo. The chain carries TRBV7-2 and TRBJ2-7; 11 positions agree with TRBD1. The clonotype comes from a person between 18 and 65 years old who received the Ad26.COV2.S COVID-19 vaccine or a placebo. This CDR3 reads CASSLAEGQGGYEQYF. The CDR3 region has the DNA TGTGCCAGCAGCTTAGCAGAGGGACAGGGGGGTTACGAGCAGTACTTC.